This entry describes one T cell receptor (beta chain). Its antigen is unknown. This sample was included in a study of identical twins. Notes on the study in general: Findings came from cross-sectional statistics, without long-term follow-up of donors. Models underestimated out-of-frame TCR alpha sharing in monozygotic twins.

TCRdb reprocessed the 5' RACE reads via MiXCR and lists one record per CDR3 protein. The sample yields 700,000 or so distinct CDR3 sequences, 8.5% to 9.5% seen once. V lost 0 bases and J lost 6, with 11 bases in between. The CDR3 spans 14 residues. The germline V gene encodes CDR1 MNHEY and CDR2 SMNVEV (reference sequence). The sample was also reused in another study, on yellow fever vaccine responses in identical twins. That report adds: Convergence reportedly seemed to mark part of the twins' vaccine T cell response, with personalization marking the rest.

This clonotype originated in a young woman in good health. The V gene is TRBV27, the J gene TRBJ1-2; maybe TRBD1 (5 bases). Sequencing used PBMCs. The CDR3 nucleotides read TGTGCCAGCAGTTTATCGGGGGAAATCGATGGCTACACCTTC. This codes for CASSLSGEIDGYTF.